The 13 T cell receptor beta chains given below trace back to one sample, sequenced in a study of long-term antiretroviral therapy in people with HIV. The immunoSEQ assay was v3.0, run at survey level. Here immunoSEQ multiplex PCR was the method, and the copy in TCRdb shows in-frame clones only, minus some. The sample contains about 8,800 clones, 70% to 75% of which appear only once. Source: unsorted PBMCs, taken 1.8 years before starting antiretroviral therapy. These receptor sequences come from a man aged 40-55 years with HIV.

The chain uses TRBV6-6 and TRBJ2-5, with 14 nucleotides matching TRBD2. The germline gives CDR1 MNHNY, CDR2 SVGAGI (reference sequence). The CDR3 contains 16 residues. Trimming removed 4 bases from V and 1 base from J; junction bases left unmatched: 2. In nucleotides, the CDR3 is TGTGCCAGCAGTTCCGGACTAGCGGGGGGCCAAGAGACCCAGTACTTC. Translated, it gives CASSSGLAGGQETQYF.

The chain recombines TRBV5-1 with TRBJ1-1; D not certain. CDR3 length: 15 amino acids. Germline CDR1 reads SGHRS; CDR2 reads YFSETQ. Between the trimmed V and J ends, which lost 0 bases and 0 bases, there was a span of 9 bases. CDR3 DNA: TGCGCCAGCAGCTTGGTCGGGCTGTTGAACACTGAAGCTTTCTTT. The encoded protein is CASSLVGLLNTEAFF.

CDR3: CASSPLLGDNQPQHF. The CDR3 DNA is TGTGCCAGCAGCCCTTTGTTGGGGGACAATCAGCCCCAGCATTTT. The V call is TRBV7-8, the J call TRBJ1-5, with D possibly TRBD1 on 5 matching bases. Germline V gene sequence: CDR1 SGHVS, CDR2 FQNEAQ. Trimming took off 5 bases at V and 3 bases at J, with 14 bases between the two ends. CDR3 length: 15 amino acids. Full variable domain (outside the CDR3, taken from reference TRBV7-8 and TRBJ1-5): GAGVSQSPRYKVAKRGQDVALRCDPISGHVSLFWYQQALGQGPEFLTYFQNEAQLDKSGLPSDRFFAERPEGSVSTLKIQRTQQEDSAVYLCASSPLLGDNQPQHFGDGTRLSIL.

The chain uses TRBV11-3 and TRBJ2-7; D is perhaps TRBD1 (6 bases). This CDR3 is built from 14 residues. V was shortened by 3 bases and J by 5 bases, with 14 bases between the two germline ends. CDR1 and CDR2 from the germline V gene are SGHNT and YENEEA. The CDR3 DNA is TGTGCCAGCAGCTTTTTTGGGGGCAACGACGAGCAGTACTTC. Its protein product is CASSFFGGNDEQYF.

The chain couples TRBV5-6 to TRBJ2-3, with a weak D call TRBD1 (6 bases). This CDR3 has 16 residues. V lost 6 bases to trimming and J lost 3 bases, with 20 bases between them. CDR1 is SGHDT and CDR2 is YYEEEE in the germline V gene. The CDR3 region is CASNDFRDTLTDTQYF. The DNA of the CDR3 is TGTGCCAGCAACGACTTCCGGGACACTCTGACAGATACGCAGTATTTT.

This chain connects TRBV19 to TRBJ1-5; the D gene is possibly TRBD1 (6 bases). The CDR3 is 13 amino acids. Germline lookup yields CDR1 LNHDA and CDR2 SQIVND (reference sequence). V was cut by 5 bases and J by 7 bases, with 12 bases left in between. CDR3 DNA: TGTGCCAGTAGTTTTCAGGGGACACAGCCCCAGCATTTT. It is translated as CASSFQGTQPQHF.

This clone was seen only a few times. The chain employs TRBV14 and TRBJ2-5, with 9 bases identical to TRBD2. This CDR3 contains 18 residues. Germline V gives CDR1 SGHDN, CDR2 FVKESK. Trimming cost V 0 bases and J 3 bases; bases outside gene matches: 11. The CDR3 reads CASSQETGLASLKETQYF. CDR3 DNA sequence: TGTGCCAGCAGCCAAGAAACGGGACTAGCTAGTTTAAAAGAGACCCAGTACTTC.

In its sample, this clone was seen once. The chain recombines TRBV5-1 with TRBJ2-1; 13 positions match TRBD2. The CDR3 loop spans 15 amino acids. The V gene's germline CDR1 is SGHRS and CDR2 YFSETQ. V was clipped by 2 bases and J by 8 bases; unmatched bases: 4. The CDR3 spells CASSFRGLAGDEQFF. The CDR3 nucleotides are TGCGCCAGCAGCTTCCGAGGACTAGCGGGGGATGAGCAGTTCTTC.

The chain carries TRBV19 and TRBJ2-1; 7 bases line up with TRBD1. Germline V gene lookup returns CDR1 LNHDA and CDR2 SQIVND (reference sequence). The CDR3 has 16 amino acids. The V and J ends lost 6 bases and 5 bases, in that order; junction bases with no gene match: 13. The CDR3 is CASSREANRGHNEQFF. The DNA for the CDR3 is TGTGCCAGTAGCCGAGAAGCCAACAGGGGCCACAATGAGCAGTTCTTC.

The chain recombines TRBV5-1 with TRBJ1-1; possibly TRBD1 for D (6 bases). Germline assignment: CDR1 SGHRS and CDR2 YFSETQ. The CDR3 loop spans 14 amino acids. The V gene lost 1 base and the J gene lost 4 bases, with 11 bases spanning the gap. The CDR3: CASSLRTGSTEAFF. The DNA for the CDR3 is TGCGCCAGCAGCTTGCGAACAGGGAGCACTGAAGCTTTCTTT. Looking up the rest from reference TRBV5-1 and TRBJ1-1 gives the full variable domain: KAGVTQTPRYLIKTRGQQVTLSCSPISGHRSVSWYQQTPGQGLQFLFEYFSETQRNKGNFPGRFSGRQFSNSRSEMNVSTLELGDSALYLCASSLRTGSTEAFFGQGTRLTVV.

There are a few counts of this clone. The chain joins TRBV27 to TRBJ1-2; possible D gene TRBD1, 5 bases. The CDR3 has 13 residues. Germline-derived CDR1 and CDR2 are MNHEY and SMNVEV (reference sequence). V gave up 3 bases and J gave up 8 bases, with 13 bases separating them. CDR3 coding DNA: TGTGCCAGCAGTTTGGGGGGAGGTCTCGGCTACACCTTC. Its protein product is CASSLGGGLGYTF.

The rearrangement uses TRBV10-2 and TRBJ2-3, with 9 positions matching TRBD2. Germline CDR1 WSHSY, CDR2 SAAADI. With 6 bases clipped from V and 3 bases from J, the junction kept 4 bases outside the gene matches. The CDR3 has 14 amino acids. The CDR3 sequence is CASRERGATDTQYF. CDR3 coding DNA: TGCGCCAGCAGGGAGCGGGGGGCTACAGATACGCAGTATTTT.

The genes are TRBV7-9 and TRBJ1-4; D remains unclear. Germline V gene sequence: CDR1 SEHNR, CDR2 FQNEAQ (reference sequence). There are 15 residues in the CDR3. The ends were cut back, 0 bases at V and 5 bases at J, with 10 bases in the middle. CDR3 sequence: CASSLATLGNEKLFF. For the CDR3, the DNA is TGTGCCAGCAGCTTAGCGACACTGGGGAATGAAAAACTGTTTTTT.